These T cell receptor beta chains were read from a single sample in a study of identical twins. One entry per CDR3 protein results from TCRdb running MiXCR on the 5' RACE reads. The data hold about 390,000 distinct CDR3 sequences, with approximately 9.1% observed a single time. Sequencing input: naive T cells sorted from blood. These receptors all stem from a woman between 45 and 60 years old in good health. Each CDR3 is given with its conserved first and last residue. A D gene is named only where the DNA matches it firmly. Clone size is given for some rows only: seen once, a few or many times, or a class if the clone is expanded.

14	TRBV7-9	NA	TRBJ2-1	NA	TGTGCCAGCACCCAGGGGGGCGGGAGAAATGAGCAGTTCTTC	CASTQGGGRNEQFF
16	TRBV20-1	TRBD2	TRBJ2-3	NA	TGCAGTGCTAGAAGTTTAGCGGGAGGTGAAGCAGATACGCAGTATTTT	CSARSLAGGEADTQYF
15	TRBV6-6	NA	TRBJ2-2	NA	TGTGCCAGCAGTTACCAGAGTACGGCCACCGGGGAGCTGTTTTTT	CASSYQSTATGELFF
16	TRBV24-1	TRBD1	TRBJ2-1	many	TGTGCCACCAGTGATTCTGGTCCGACAGGGTACAATGAGCAGTTCTTC	CATSDSGPTGYNEQFF
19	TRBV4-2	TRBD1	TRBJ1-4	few	TGTGCCAGCAGCCAAGAAAATGAGGGACAGGGTCGAGTTAATGAAAAACTGTTTTTT	CASSQENEGQGRVNEKLFF
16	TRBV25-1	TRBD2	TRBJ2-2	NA	TGTGCCAGCAGTGATAAGGGTAGCGGGAGAGTCGGGGAGCTGTTTTTT	CASSDKGSGRVGELFF
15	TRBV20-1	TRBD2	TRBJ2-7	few	TGCAGTGCTAGAGATCAACGGGAGGCTTACTACGAGCAGTACTTC	CSARDQREAYYEQYF
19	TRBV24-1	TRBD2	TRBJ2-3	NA	TGTGCCACCAGTGACCGAATTTTTGAGCGGGAGATTAGCACAGATACGCAGTATTTT	CATSDRIFEREISTDTQYF
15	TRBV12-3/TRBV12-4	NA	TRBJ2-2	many	TGTGCCAGCAGTCCCCTCGCGATGAACACCGGGGAGCTGTTTTTT	CASSPLAMNTGELFF
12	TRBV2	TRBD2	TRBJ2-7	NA	TGTGCCACTAGCGGGTACTCCTACGAGCAGTACTTC	CATSGYSYEQYF
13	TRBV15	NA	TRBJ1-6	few	TGTGCCACCAGCAGAGGACGGAGGTCACCCCTCCACTTT	CATSRGRRSPLHF
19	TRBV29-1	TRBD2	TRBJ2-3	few	TGCAGCGTTGAAGATCCCCCCCGGCCAGCGGGAGTGAGCACAGATACGCAGTATTTT	CSVEDPPRPAGVSTDTQYF
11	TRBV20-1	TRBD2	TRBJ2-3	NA	TGCAGTGCTAGAGGTAGCGGGATCGGGTATTTT	CSARGSGIGYF
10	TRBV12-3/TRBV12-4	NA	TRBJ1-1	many	TGTGCCACCTCAGCTGCCGAAGCTTTCTTT	CATSAAEAFF
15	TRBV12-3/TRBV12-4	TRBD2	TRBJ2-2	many	TGTGCCAGCAGACCTCCGGGACTAAACACCGGGGAGCTGTTTTTT	CASRPPGLNTGELFF
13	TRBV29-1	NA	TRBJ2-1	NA	TGCAGCGTCCAAGGACAGAGATCGGGTGAGCAGTTCTTC	CSVQGQRSGEQFF
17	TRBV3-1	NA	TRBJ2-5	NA	TGTGCCAGCAGCCAAGTTCTTCAGGGCGCCTACCAAGAGACCCAGTACTTC	CASSQVLQGAYQETQYF
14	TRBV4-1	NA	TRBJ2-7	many	TGCGCCAGCAGCCCAGCGGGCACGCGCTACGAGCAGTACTTC	CASSPAGTRYEQYF
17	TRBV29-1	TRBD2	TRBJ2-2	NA	TGCAGCGTTACCCAGAGCGGGGTTTTTTTTAACACCGGGGAGCTGTTTTTT	CSVTQSGVFFNTGELFF
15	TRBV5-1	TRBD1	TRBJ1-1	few	TGCGCCAGCAGCTTGGATGGGACAGGGAACACTGAAGCTTTCTTT	CASSLDGTGNTEAFF
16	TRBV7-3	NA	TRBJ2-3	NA	TGTGCCAGCAGTCCCCAGGGTCCCCCTAGCACAGATACGCAGTATTTT	CASSPQGPPSTDTQYF
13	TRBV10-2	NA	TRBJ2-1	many	TGCGCCAGCAGTCCTGACTATTACAATGAGCAGTTCTTC	CASSPDYYNEQFF
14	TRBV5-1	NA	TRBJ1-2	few	TGCGCCAGCAGCTTGGCCACAGGCCTTGGTGGCTACACCTTC	CASSLATGLGGYTF
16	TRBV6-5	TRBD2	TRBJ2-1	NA	TGTGCCAGCTCGGGGGTAGCGGGGGCATCCTACAATGAGCAGTTCTTC	CASSGVAGASYNEQFF
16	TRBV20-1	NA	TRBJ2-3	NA	TGCAGTGCTAGAGAGGGGACCCTAAATCCAGCGGATACGCAGTATTTT	CSAREGTLNPADTQYF
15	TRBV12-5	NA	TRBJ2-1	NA	TGTGCTAGTGGTTTGCCTCGCGGACAGTACAATGAGCAGTTCTTC	CASGLPRGQYNEQFF